One sample yielded the 2 T cell receptor beta chains listed below, sequenced in a study of cytomegalovirus exposure and HLA in healthy donors. Produced via immunoSEQ multiplex PCR; TCRdb's table is partial and in-frame only. The data show roughly 80,000 clones, just over 90% seen once. The sequenced sample was PBMCs. These TCRs come from a man aged 30-40 years in good health and CMV-seronegative.

The V gene is TRBV5-4, the J gene TRBJ2-1; 8 bases match TRBD2. CDR3 length equals 17 residues. Losses at the gene ends were 4 bases for V and 4 bases for J; bases not matched to a gene: 13. Per germline, CDR1 SGHNT and CDR2 YYREEE (reference sequence). CDR3 amino acids: CASSTKKALADYNEQFF. The CDR3 bases are TGTGCCAGCAGCACAAAAAAAGCACTAGCGGATTACAATGAGCAGTTCTTC.

The rearrangement uses TRBV4-1 and TRBJ1-2; no definite D call. The CDR3 is made up of 15 amino acids. Germline V lookup: CDR1 MGHRA, CDR2 YSYEKL. V lost 0 bases and J 4 bases, leaving 12 bases between the germline ends. The CDR3 region is CASSQDRGSSYGYTF. CDR3 in DNA: TGCGCCAGCAGCCAAGATCGAGGCTCTTCCTATGGCTACACCTTC.